This TCR beta chain originates from a study of blood T cell repertoires in COVID-19. About the study: Both acute and convalescent COVID-19 samples were obtained from the United States, Italy and Spain. In each case, the material was cDNA or gDNA derived from T cells, B-cell-depleted T cells, or PBMCs.

Original methodology: Scientists estimated how many nucleated cells there were by amplifying reference gene primers. Clones were sequenced by immunoSEQ multiplex PCR, and TCRdb holds only the in-frame ones, with some missing. V and J calls and clone size are as listed in that table; D and trimming were resolved from the DNA. The sample yields 65,000 or so clones, 75% to 90% seen once. This CDR3 has 15 amino acids. Germline lookup yields CDR1 SGHVS and CDR2 FQNEAQ. Trimming shortened V by 0 bases and J by 0 bases, and 6 bases separated the two germline ends. This TCR was sampled from a human donor with acute or convalescent COVID-19. The donor label of this sample is uncertain. J is TRBJ1-5 and V is TRBV7-8; no clear D. The source material was peripheral blood. The CDR3 nucleotides are TGTGCCAGCAGCTTAGCAGCAAATAGCAATCAGCCCCAGCATTTT. It specifies CASSLAANSNQPQHF.